This T cell receptor beta chain derives from a study of PD-1 blockade in classical Hodgkin lymphoma. Study conclusions and caveats: The study found that TCR diversity rose significantly by C4D1 in CD4+ but not CD8+ cells.

Data came from immunoSEQ multiplex PCR; TCRdb stores just in-frame clones and leaves some out. This sample yields tens of thousands of clones, of which roughly 86% are seen a single time; 6% to 7% belongs to the top ten. This clone was detected once. Antigen unknown. Time point described: cycle 4 day 1 (C4D1), after less than seven weeks of nivolumab. Every patient had relapsed following autologous stem cell transplantation, and cohorts differed in brentuximab vedotin exposure. The best responses consisted of complete response, partial response or progressive disease. The CDR3 covers 17 residues. Germline trimming cut 2 bases from V and 4 bases from J; bases unmatched to any gene: 7. CDR1 is SGHTA, CDR2 FQGTGA, per germline.

The chain combines TRBV7-3 with TRBJ2-2; 10 bases line up with TRBD1. The input for sequencing was peripheral blood mononuclear cells (PBMCs), taken before the fourth cycle of nivolumab. The receptor was derived from a human donor with classical Hodgkin lymphoma. The DNA for the CDR3 is TGTGCCAGCAGCTTATCCCCTTGGACAGGGGGCACCGGGGAGCTGTTTTTT. Protein product: CASSLSPWTGGTGELFF.